Shown below are 13 T cell receptor beta chains from a single sample sequenced in a study of radiotherapy plus CTLA-4 blockade in lung cancer. TCRdb keeps only in-frame clones here, not all; method: immunoSEQ multiplex PCR. The table includes 95,000 to 150,000 clones, 70% to 90% detected once. The specimen comprised peripheral blood, sampled from a patient treated with radiotherapy plus ipilimumab. These TCRs come from a human donor with non-small cell lung cancer that progressed on radiotherapy plus ipilimumab.

The CDR3 region is CASSPTTGYYTEAFF. The DNA of the CDR3 is TGTGCCAGCTCACCAACTACAGGGTACTACACTGAAGCTTTCTTT. The chain couples TRBV18 to TRBJ1-1, with D tentatively TRBD1 (6 bases). The germline V gene has CDR1 KGHSH and CDR2 LQKENI. V was shortened by 2 bases and J by 3 bases, with 13 bases between the two germline ends. CDR3 size: 15 residues.

The chain carries TRBV30 and TRBJ2-4; D remains unclear. The CDR3 has 13 amino acids. With 1 base removed from V and 1 base from J, the gap between germline ends came to 5 bases. Germline-derived CDR1 and CDR2 are GTSNPN and SVGIG (reference sequence). The CDR3 sequence is CAWSGRAKNIQYF. The CDR3 DNA is TGTGCCTGGAGTGGACGGGCCAAAAACATTCAGTACTTC.

This chain connects TRBV6-6 to TRBJ1-2; TRBD1 agrees at 8 bases. There are 14 residues in the CDR3. Trimming cost V 6 bases and J 1 base; bases outside gene matches: 4. Germline loops: CDR1 MNHNY, CDR2 SVGAGI (reference sequence). CDR3 in DNA: TGTGCCAGCAGAATTGACAGGGGTAACTATGGCTACACCTTC. As protein: CASRIDRGNYGYTF.

The chain has TRBV28 and TRBJ1-5; D gene ambiguous. Per germline, CDR1 MDHEN and CDR2 SYDVKM. The CDR3 is 12 amino acids. V lost 5 bases to trimming and J lost 7 bases, with 9 bases between them. The CDR3 here is CASSPEDQPQHF. The CDR3 DNA is TGTGCCAGCAGTCCTGAGGACCAGCCCCAGCATTTT.

Only one count was recorded for this clone. V and J are TRBV19 and TRBJ2-5; possibly TRBD2 for D (6 bases). Germline V gene sequence: CDR1 LNHDA, CDR2 SQIVND (reference sequence). V was pared by 1 base and J by 2 bases, with 11 bases between. The CDR3 is 15 amino acids. For the CDR3, the DNA is TGTGCCAGTAGTATAGGCGGGATGACTCAAGAGACCCAGTACTTC. Translated, it gives CASSIGGMTQETQYF.

V usage is TRBV19 and J usage is TRBJ2-1; D unclear. CDR1 is LNHDA and CDR2 is SQIVND in the germline V gene (reference sequence). CDR3 size: 13 residues. Trimming took off 5 bases at V and 7 bases at J, with 12 bases between the two ends. The CDR3 sequence: CASSEQNRNEQFF. DNA for the CDR3: TGTGCCAGTAGTGAGCAAAATAGAAATGAGCAGTTCTTC. The variable domain in full, completed from reference TRBV19 and TRBJ2-1, reads DGGITQSPKYLFRKEGQNVTLSCEQNLNHDAMYWYRQDPGQGLRLIYYSQIVNDFQKGDIAEGYSVSREKKESFPLTVTSAQKNPTAFYLCASSEQNRNEQFFGPGTRLTVL.

Concerning this clone: This sample also contains other DNA sequences that code for the same CDR3. The chain recombines TRBV20-1 with TRBJ2-5; D is undetermined. CDR3 length: 11 residues. V shed 5 bases and J shed 5 bases, with 9 bases lying between them. The V gene's germline CDR1 is DFQATT and CDR2 SNEGSKA (reference sequence). The CDR3 DNA is TGCAGTGCTGAAGTAGGGGAGACCCAGTACTTC. This sequence encodes CSAEVGETQYF.

J is TRBJ2-3 and V is TRBV7-9; D might be TRBD2 (6 bases). In germline, CDR1 is SEHNR, CDR2 FQNEAQ (reference sequence). V lost 1 base and J lost 5, with 19 bases in between. The length of the CDR3 is 17 residues. The chain's CDR3 is CASSLGRLAEGEDTQYF. CDR3 in DNA: TGTGCCAGCAGCTTAGGGAGATTAGCGGAAGGAGAAGATACGCAGTATTTT.

V gene TRBV27 combines with J gene TRBJ2-4, with TRBD1 matching 11 bases. V trimming: 5 bases; J trimming: 3 bases; junction bases outside the gene matches: 15. Germline values: CDR1 MNHEY, CDR2 SMNVEV (reference sequence). The CDR3 is made up of 19 amino acids. DNA for the CDR3: TGTGCCAGCAGTCACCAATCCCCGGGACAGGGGGTGGGCAAAAACATTCAGTACTTC. This sequence encodes CASSHQSPGQGVGKNIQYF.

The chain carries TRBV6-1 and TRBJ2-1; D uncertain. The germline gives CDR1 MNHNS, CDR2 SASEGT. This CDR3 is built from 17 residues. The V and J ends lost 4 bases and 0 bases respectively, with 16 bases between them. CDR3 nucleotide sequence: TGTGCCAGCAGTGTGGTGGCGCCCTTTAGCTCCTACAATGAGCAGTTCTTC. The encoded protein is CASSVVAPFSSYNEQFF.

CDR3 nucleotides: TGCGCCAGCAGGACAGGGGATCGGGAAAAACTGTTTTTT. Amino acids: CASRTGDREKLFF. V gene TRBV5-1 combines with J gene TRBJ1-4, with 8 bases identical to TRBD1. V gave up 5 bases and J gave up 8 bases; unmatched junction bases: 5. The CDR3 sequence is 13 residues long. Germline V gives CDR1 SGHRS, CDR2 YFSETQ.

J is TRBJ1-1 and V is TRBV2; D gene ambiguous. V was shortened by 8 bases and J by 2 bases, with 15 bases between the two germline ends. CDR3 length: 14 amino acids. CDR1 is SNHLY, CDR2 FYNNEI, per germline. DNA of the CDR3: TGTGCCAGCCGGGATGGTCGGATAAACACTGAAGCTTTCTTT. The encoded protein is CASRDGRINTEAFF.

The genes are TRBV29-1 and TRBJ2-2; a possible D gene is TRBD2 (5 bases). Looked up from germline, CDR1 is SQVTM and CDR2 is ANQGSEA. With 3 bases removed from V and 5 bases from J, the gap between germline ends came to 7 bases. The CDR3 sequence is 12 residues long. The CDR3 here is CSVDPGTGELFF. CDR3 nucleotide sequence: TGCAGCGTTGACCCGGGGACCGGGGAGCTGTTTTTT.